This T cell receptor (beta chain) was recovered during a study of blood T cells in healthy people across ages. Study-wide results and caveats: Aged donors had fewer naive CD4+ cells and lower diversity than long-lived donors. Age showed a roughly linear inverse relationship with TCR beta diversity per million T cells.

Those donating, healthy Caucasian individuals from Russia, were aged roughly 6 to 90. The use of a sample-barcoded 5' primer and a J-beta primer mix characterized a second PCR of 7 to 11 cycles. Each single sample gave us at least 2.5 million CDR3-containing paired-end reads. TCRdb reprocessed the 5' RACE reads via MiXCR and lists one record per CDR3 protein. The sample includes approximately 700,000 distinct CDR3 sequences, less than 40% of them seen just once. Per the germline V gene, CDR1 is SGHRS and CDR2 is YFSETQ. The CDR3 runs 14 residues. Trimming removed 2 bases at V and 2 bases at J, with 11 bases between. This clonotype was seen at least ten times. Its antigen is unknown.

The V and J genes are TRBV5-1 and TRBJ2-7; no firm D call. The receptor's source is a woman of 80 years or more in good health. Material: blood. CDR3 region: CASSFGSVTYEQYF. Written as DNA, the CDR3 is TGCGCCAGCAGCTTTGGTTCTGTAACCTACGAGCAGTACTTC.